A single sample gave rise to the 27 T cell receptor beta chains below, sequenced in a study of a mutant IDH1 vaccine in newly diagnosed glioma. Repertoires were generated with immunoSEQ multiplex PCR, while TCRdb's copy carries only in-frame clones and drops some. The sample holds 80,000 to 100,000 clones; about four fifths are singletons and the top ten take roughly 6.9%. Time point defined: baseline, week 1 (first vaccination visit). The treatment: pre-vaccination baseline after standard-of-care therapy. The material was PBMCs, obtained from a glioma patient treated with radiotherapy, temozolomide or both. Receptor source: a man aged 35 to 55 with glioma.

Written as DNA, the CDR3 is TGTGCCAGCAGTGGAGGCAGGGAGTCGAGTCAGCCCCAGCATTTT. Translating gives CASSGGRESSQPQHF. This rearrangement joins TRBV2 to TRBJ1-5, with D tentatively TRBD1 (5 bases). Germline V gene data show CDR1 as SNHLY and CDR2 as FYNNEI. The V and J ends lost 4 bases and 6 bases respectively, with 16 bases between them. CDR3 size: 15 residues.

The V and J genes are TRBV9 and TRBJ2-6, with D possibly matching TRBD1 (5 bases). V dropped 4 bases and J dropped 0 bases, with 11 bases sitting between them. The CDR3 contains 16 residues. Germline values: CDR1 SGDLS, CDR2 YYNGEE. As DNA, the CDR3 is TGTGCCAGCAGCCCTCCAGGGCACTCTGGGGCCAACGTCCTGACTTTC. Protein sequence: CASSPPGHSGANVLTF.

The chain employs TRBV27 and TRBJ1-2; D gene unclear. Germline V lookup: CDR1 MNHEY, CDR2 SMNVEV (reference sequence). The V end was cut by 1 base, the J end by 1 base, with 10 bases between. There are 15 residues in the CDR3. CDR3 in DNA: TGTGCCAGCAGTTTATACCCAGGCAGTAACTATGGCTACACCTTC. This translates into CASSLYPGSNYGYTF.

This chain joins TRBV6-1 and TRBJ1-5; no clear D gene. The CDR3 covers 13 residues. Germline CDR1 is MNHNS and CDR2 is SASEGT. V lost 7 bases and J lost 2, with 9 bases in between. As DNA, the CDR3 is TGTGCCAGCATTCTACATGGCAATCAGCCCCAGCATTTT. This gives the protein CASILHGNQPQHF.

The chain joins TRBV5-1 to TRBJ2-7; 7 positions agree with TRBD2. V lost 3 bases, J lost 6 bases, and 12 bases stayed unmatched. Germline CDR1 SGHRS, CDR2 YFSETQ. CDR3 length: 15 amino acids. The chain's CDR3 is CASSSSRASGPEQYF. The CDR3 coding sequence is TGCGCCAGCAGCTCCAGTCGCGCTAGCGGTCCCGAGCAGTACTTC.

CDR3 protein: CASSLDRTGGHEQYF. DNA for the CDR3: TGTGCCAGCAGCTTAGATCGGACAGGGGGCCACGAGCAGTACTTC. The gene calls are TRBV7-2 and TRBJ2-7, with TRBD1 matching 11 bases. CDR1 SGHTA and CDR2 FQGNSA come from the germline V gene. The trim removed 1 base at V and 5 bases at J, leaving 4 bases unmatched. The CDR3 is made up of 15 amino acids.

This clone was seen a few times. The chain links TRBV20-1 to TRBJ2-5; D unclear. CDR3 size: 11 residues. Trimming shortened V by 7 bases and J by 5 bases, and 11 bases separated the two germline ends. Looked up from germline, CDR1 is DFQATT and CDR2 is SNEGSKA (reference sequence). CDR3 sequence reads: CSVPAGETQYF. The CDR3 bases are TGCAGTGTTCCAGCTGGGGAGACCCAGTACTTC.

V gene TRBV7-2 combines with J gene TRBJ1-4; D gene uncertain. Deletions cut 1 base from V and 7 bases from J, with 10 bases between. The CDR3 has 14 residues. The germline V gene has CDR1 SGHTA and CDR2 FQGNSA. The CDR3 reads CASSLDSNSEKLFF. CDR3 bases: TGTGCCAGCAGCTTAGATTCAAACAGTGAAAAACTGTTTTTT.

Only a few counts were recorded for this clone. The V call is TRBV6-6, the J call TRBJ2-1; D may be TRBD1 (6 bases). CDR1 is MNHNY, CDR2 SVGAGI, per germline (reference sequence). This CDR3 is built from 14 residues. V lost 7 bases and J 5 bases, leaving 15 bases between the germline ends. DNA for the CDR3: TGTGCCAGCAATCTACAGGGTCGGGACAATGAGCAGTTCTTC. This sequence encodes CASNLQGRDNEQFF.

This clone appeared a single time. The rearrangement joins TRBV6-5 to TRBJ1-4; D remains unclear. Between the trimmed V and J ends, which lost 6 bases and 10 bases, there was a span of 9 bases. Germline V gene sequence: CDR1 MNHEY, CDR2 SVGAGI. This CDR3 comprises 11 residues. The DNA of the CDR3 is TGTGCCAGCAGAAGCGACGGAAAACTGTTTTTT. Protein product: CASRSDGKLFF.

V and J are TRBV7-2 and TRBJ1-5; D not certain. The CDR3 is made up of 15 amino acids. Trimming cost V 2 bases and J 0 bases, with 8 bases left between them. The germline CDR1 and CDR2 sequences are SGHTA and FQGNSA. CDR3 region: CASSLLPVSNQPQHF. CDR3 bases: TGTGCCAGCAGCTTACTCCCGGTTAGCAATCAGCCCCAGCATTTT.

The chain carries TRBV18 and TRBJ2-5; TRBD2 is a possible D gene (5 bases). CDR1 is KGHSH and CDR2 is LQKENI in the germline V gene. The CDR3 is 14 residues long. V lost 1 base and J 2 bases, leaving 8 bases between the germline ends. CDR3 loop: CASSPLGSQETQYF. The CDR3, as DNA: TGTGCCAGCTCACCACTGGGGAGTCAAGAGACCCAGTACTTC. Full variable domain (rest looked up from reference TRBV18 and TRBJ2-5): NAGVMQNPRHLVRRRGQEARLRCSPMKGHSHVYWYRQLPEEGLKFMVYLQKENIIDESGMPKERFSAEFPKEGPSILRIQQVVRGDSAAYFCASSPLGSQETQYFGPGTRLLVL.

Here the CDR3 DNA reads TGTGCCAGCAGCTTAGGGCCAGGGACTGGGGCCAACGTCCTGACTTTC. Translation gives CASSLGPGTGANVLTF. V and J are TRBV7-2 and TRBJ2-6; D might be TRBD1 (5 bases). Trimming removed 1 base at V and 2 bases at J, with 9 bases between. The length of the CDR3 is 16 residues. CDR1 and CDR2 (germline): SGHTA, FQGNSA.

V and J are TRBV2 and TRBJ2-2; D may correspond to TRBD1 or TRBD2 (6 bases each). V lost 11 bases and J lost 1, with 14 bases in between. The V gene's germline CDR1 is SNHLY and CDR2 FYNNEI. This CDR3 is 14 amino acids long. The CDR3 sequence: CAPGGRQNTGELFF. In DNA, the CDR3 is TGTGCCCCCGGGGGCAGGCAGAACACCGGGGAGCTGTTTTTT.

The chain couples TRBV19 to TRBJ2-1; TRBD2 aligns across 13 bases. The V segment lost 7 bases and the J segment 10 bases; nucleotides outside the gene matches: 13. CDR3 size: 16 residues. In germline, CDR1 is LNHDA, CDR2 SQIVND (reference sequence). This CDR3 is CASIGGRLAGGLEQFF. The CDR3 region has the DNA TGTGCCAGTATTGGCGGGCGACTAGCGGGAGGCCTCGAGCAGTTCTTC.

This chain links TRBV14 with TRBJ1-1, with D perhaps matching TRBD1 (5 bases). V was trimmed by 4 bases and J by 2 bases, leaving 8 bases between them. CDR1 is SGHDN and CDR2 is FVKESK in the germline V gene. The CDR3 covers 13 residues. The CDR3 DNA follows: TGTGCCAGCAGCCGCACAGGTAACACTGAAGCTTTCTTT. This gives the protein CASSRTGNTEAFF. Filled out from reference TRBV14 and TRBJ1-1, the complete variable domain reads EAGVTQFPSHSVIEKGQTVTLRCDPISGHDNLYWYRRVMGKEIKFLLHFVKESKQDESGMPNNRFLAERTGGTYSTLKVQPAELEDSGVYFCASSRTGNTEAFFGQGTRLTVV.

This clone was seen only once. J is TRBJ2-5 and V is TRBV7-9; perhaps TRBD2 as D (5 bases). This CDR3 spans 15 amino acids. The V and J ends lost 3 bases and 0 bases respectively, with 11 bases between them. In germline, CDR1 is SEHNR, CDR2 FQNEAQ (reference sequence). CDR3 nucleotides: TGTGCCAGCAGCTTCCCGGACTGGTACCAAGAGACCCAGTACTTC. Its translation is CASSFPDWYQETQYF.

This chain joins TRBV6-5 and TRBJ1-6; TRBD1 aligns across 7 bases. Germline trimming cut 6 bases from V and 8 bases from J; bases unmatched to any gene: 7. The CDR3 sequence is 14 residues long. The germline V gene encodes CDR1 MNHEY and CDR2 SVGAGI. In DNA form, the CDR3 reads TGTGCCAGCAGGACAGAGGGGGCTTATTCACCCCTCCACTTT. It specifies CASRTEGAYSPLHF.

The chain combines TRBV15 with TRBJ2-2, with 9 bases identical to TRBD2. This CDR3 is built from 18 residues. The germline CDR1 and CDR2 sequences are LNHNV and YYDKDF (reference sequence). With V trimmed by 5 bases and J by 1 base, 11 bases remained unmatched. This CDR3 reads CATSLSLSGGRNTGELFF. The CDR3 DNA reads as TGTGCCACCAGCCTTAGTTTGAGCGGGGGGAGGAACACCGGGGAGCTGTTTTTT.

V gene TRBV11-2 combines with J gene TRBJ1-2, with 7 nucleotides matching TRBD1. Per the germline V gene, CDR1 is SGHAT and CDR2 is FQNNGV. The CDR3 consists of 16 residues. V shed 2 bases, J shed 4 bases, and the junction held 10 bases outside the gene matches. The CDR3 DNA is TGTGCCAGCAGCTTACGGACAGGTCCAATCCTCTATGGCTACACCTTC. Amino acids: CASSLRTGPILYGYTF.

In regard to this clone: Other DNA sequences of this sample code for an identical CDR3. The chain uses TRBV4-1 and TRBJ2-7; D remains unclear. Germline V gene sequence: CDR1 MGHRA, CDR2 YSYEKL. V lost 3 bases to trimming and J lost 3 bases, with 6 bases between them. The CDR3 covers 12 residues. DNA for the CDR3: TGCGCCAGCAGCCAGGATTACTACGAGCAGTACTTC. This sequence encodes CASSQDYYEQYF.

CDR3 protein: CASSPGVSGGGTYEQYF. The CDR3 nucleotides read TGTGCCAGCAGCCCCGGTGTTAGCGGGGGCGGGACCTACGAGCAGTACTTC. This chain connects TRBV5-4 to TRBJ2-7; 9 bases match TRBD2. Germline loops: CDR1 SGHNT, CDR2 YYREEE (reference sequence). V lost 4 bases to trimming and J lost 2 bases; unmatched junction nucleotides: 13. The CDR3 has 17 residues.

As DNA, the CDR3 is TGTGCCAGCAGTGAACGGGGGCGGAATTCACCCCTCCACTTT. Protein sequence: CASSERGRNSPLHF. The rearrangement links TRBV6-1 to TRBJ1-6; a possible D gene is TRBD1 (6 bases). The V gene's germline CDR1 is MNHNS and CDR2 SASEGT. The V end lost 2 bases, the J end lost 7 bases, and 9 bases lay between the germline ends. This CDR3 contains 14 residues.

The chain recombines TRBV7-2 with TRBJ2-5, with D possibly being TRBD2 (5 bases). Germline CDR1 reads SGHTA; CDR2 reads FQGNSA. Trimming took 1 base from V and 7 from J, leaving 16 bases between them. CDR3 size: 15 residues. CDR3 DNA sequence: TGTGCCAGCAGCTTAGATAATTTGGCGGGTCGGACCCAGTACTTC. As protein: CASSLDNLAGRTQYF.

The chain is built from TRBV5-4 and TRBJ2-1; 12 bases fit TRBD2. The ends lost 4 bases at V and 9 bases at J; junction bases unmatched: 5. Germline-derived CDR1 and CDR2 are SGHNT and YYREEE (reference sequence). The CDR3 has 14 residues. DNA for the CDR3: TGTGCCAGCAGCCTAGCGGGAGGGATAGGTGAGCAGTTCTTC. Residues: CASSLAGGIGEQFF.

The sample holds one count of this clone. The chain uses TRBV5-4 and TRBJ2-5; tentatively, D is TRBD2 (5 bases). This CDR3 comprises 15 residues. Germline-derived CDR1 and CDR2 are SGHNT and YYREEE (reference sequence). The V gene lost 4 bases and the J gene lost 2 bases, with 15 bases spanning the gap. DNA of the CDR3: TGTGCCAGCAGCCCCTCGGGTGGGAGACAAGAGACCCAGTACTTC. Translating it yields CASSPSGGRQETQYF. Full variable domain (remainder filled in from reference TRBV5-4 and TRBJ2-5): ETGVTQSPTHLIKTRGQQVTLRCSSQSGHNTVSWYQQALGQGPQFIFQYYREEENGRGNFPPRFSGLQFPNYSSELNVNALELDDSALYLCASSPSGGRQETQYFGPGTRLLVL.

This sequence joins TRBV30 and TRBJ1-6; 9 bases map to TRBD1. V gave up 3 bases and J gave up 4 bases; unmatched junction bases: 7. Per the germline V gene, CDR1 is GTSNPN and CDR2 is SVGIG (reference sequence). CDR3 length: 16 residues. Written as DNA, the CDR3 is TGTGCCTGGAGCGGTCCGGGACAGGGTTATAATTCACCCCTCCACTTT. Protein: CAWSGPGQGYNSPLHF.